This T cell receptor (beta chain) appears in the sequencing data of a study of monozygotic twins with inflammatory bowel disease. General study results and limits: The authors found no support for a single strong IBD-associated signal or clonotype.

This CDR3 has 16 amino acids. The unique tags termed UMIs, each holding a 6-nucleotide sample barcode, were added by means of template switching. TCRdb derives one entry per CDR3 protein from the 5' RACE reads, leaving out DNA. The listing contains 310,000 or so distinct CDR3 sequences. Note on this clonotype: Its antigen is not identified.

Sequenced material: blood. This clonotype was obtained from a human donor with ulcerative colitis or Crohn's disease, or a healthy co-twin of an affected twin (not recorded which). The chain recombines TRBV12-3 or TRBV12-4 with TRBJ2-1. CDR3 in amino acids: CASSTQTQGSYNEQFF.